This T cell receptor (beta chain) was observed in a study of early T cells in non-severe SARS-CoV-2 infection. Study-level findings and limits: Anti-spike CD8 responses were favored by VDJdb matching, which missed private and CD4 specificities.

This clonotype was seen a few times. No antigen is known for it. Germline V gives CDR1 MNHEY, CDR2 SVGAGI. J lost 10 bases, V lost 5 bases, and 17 bases had no gene match. This CDR3 region has 16 residues. Unique molecular identifiers were added to individual cDNA molecules. A single record per CDR3 protein comes from TCRdb applying MiXCR to the 5' RACE reads. This table has tens of thousands of distinct CDR3 sequences, 6% to 8.5% appearing once. What was sequenced was whole blood. The gene calls are TRBV6-5 and TRBJ2-1; 7 bases line up with TRBD1. This receptor was identified in an adult who was a healthcare worker with PCR-confirmed SARS-CoV-2 infection or an uninfected control (not recorded which). CDR3 region: CASSQYRQGVDEEQFF. CDR3 DNA sequence: TGTGCCAGCAGTCAATACCGACAGGGAGTGGATGAAGAGCAGTTCTTC.